This is a list of T cell receptor beta chains from one sample in a study of beta chain features in type 1 diabetes. Profiling relied on immunoSEQ multiplex PCR, and the TCRdb table lists in-frame clones only, not all of them. The sample shows under 450,000 clones, around 16% of them seen only once. The sequenced sample was naive CD4+ T cells from blood. The receptors come from a woman aged 18-29 years in good health. CDR3s include the opening cysteine and the closing phenylalanine or tryptophan. A D gene is named only where the DNA matches it firmly. Clone size, where shown, is once, few, many, or a class for clones that have expanded.

length,D,size,V,J,CDR3,DNA
15,-,-,TRBV9,TRBJ1-3,CASSLQAFSGNTIYF,TGTGCCAGCAGCCTACAGGCGTTCTCTGGAAACACCATATATTTT
15,TRBD1,-,TRBV4-2,TRBJ2-1,CASSQDSRDSYEQFF,TGTGCCAGCAGCCAAGACTCTAGGGACAGCTATGAGCAGTTCTTC
10,-,few,TRBV20-1,TRBJ2-3,CSATRDTQYF,TGCAGTGCTACGCGAGATACGCAGTATTTT
12,-,few,TRBV15,TRBJ2-7,CATRDSAYEQYF,TGTGCCACCAGGGACTCAGCCTACGAGCAGTACTTC
15,-,few,TRBV28,TRBJ2-3,CASSAPRGSTDTQYF,TGTGCCAGCAGTGCCCCCAGGGGAAGCACAGATACGCAGTATTTT
14,TRBD1,few,TRBV2,TRBJ1-2,CASSEVRTGPGYTF,TGTGCCAGCAGTGAAGTCAGGACAGGACCTGGCTACACCTTC
14,-,-,TRBV27,TRBJ2-7,CASKYRAPTYEQYF,TGTGCCAGTAAATACCGAGCCCCCACCTACGAGCAGTACTTC
15,TRBD2,-,TRBV10-3,TRBJ2-5,CAISESGRALETQYF,TGTGCCATCAGTGAAAGCGGGAGGGCCCTCGAGACCCAGTACTTC
14,TRBD1,-,TRBV29-1,TRBJ1-1,CSGRDRVGNTEAFF,TGCAGCGGTAGAGACAGGGTAGGGAACACTGAAGCTTTCTTT
15,-,few,TRBV28,TRBJ2-6,CASSFPSSGANVLTF,TGTGCCAGCAGTTTCCCTAGCTCTGGGGCCAACGTCCTGACTTTC
13,-,few,TRBV15,TRBJ2-3,CATSRTVVDTQYF,TGTGCCACCAGCAGAACAGTCGTAGATACGCAGTATTTT
15,-,-,TRBV7-9,TRBJ2-1,CASSLQRDRYNEQFF,TGTGCCAGCAGCCTACAGAGGGATCGATACAATGAGCAGTTCTTC
16,TRBD2,few,TRBV19,TRBJ2-1,CASSSGTSDIYNEQFF,TGTGCCAGTAGCTCTGGGACTAGCGACATCTACAATGAGCAGTTCTTC
13,TRBD1,-,TRBV2,TRBJ1-4,CASITGADEKLFF,TGTGCCAGCATCACAGGGGCGGATGAAAAACTGTTTTTT
12,TRBD2,-,TRBV4-1,TRBJ2-7,CASRGGRYEQYF,TGCGCCAGCAGAGGCGGGAGATACGAGCAGTACTTC
13,TRBD2,-,TRBV30,TRBJ2-5,CAWSVFREGEQYF,TGTGCCTGGAGTGTATTCAGGGAGGGAGAGCAGTACTTC
15,-,few,TRBV5-1,TRBJ2-3,CASSLKQADTDTQYF,TGCGCCAGCAGCTTGAAACAGGCAGACACAGATACGCAGTATTTT
16,-,few,TRBV11-1,TRBJ1-1,CASSRRPSGSNTEAFF,TGTGCCAGCAGCAGAAGACCCTCAGGGTCAAACACTGAAGCTTTCTTT
15,-,-,TRBV9,TRBJ2-3,CASSDSGKSTDTQYF,TGTGCCAGTTCCGATAGCGGAAAAAGCACAGATACGCAGTATTTT